This T cell receptor beta chain is drawn from a study of response to subunit inactivated influenza vaccine. This CDR3 has 13 residues. V dropped 1 base and J dropped 9; count of bases not matched to a gene: 6. Germline loops: CDR1 SGHNT, CDR2 YENEEA. On this clonotype: Its antigen is not known.

Study findings and constraints: The authors offered the suggestion that each seasonal influenza vaccination recruits few new T cells.

TCRdb processed the RT-PCR reads anew with MiXCR; each CDR3 protein has one entry. Seen here are about 800,000 distinct CDR3 sequences, 21% observed once, and the top ten hold about 10%. The TCR sequence derives from a man between 45 and 60 years old who received an inactivated influenza vaccine. The chain joins TRBV11-3 to TRBJ2-7; the match to TRBD2 covers 7 bases. The sample consisted of PBMCs from blood, taken 4 to 6 days after vaccination. This CDR3 is CASSLGSSGVQYF. In DNA form, the CDR3 reads TGTGCCAGCAGCTTAGGGTCTAGCGGAGTGCAGTACTTC.